Shown below are 30 T cell receptor beta chains from a single sample sequenced in a study of CD8+ T cells in alopecia areata. Time point in this sample: mouse skin 3 weeks after grafting. Following extraction, RNA underwent reverse transcription to cDNA, which served as the sequencing template. The table came from immunoSEQ multiplex PCR; TCRdb's copy has only in-frame clones and leaves some out. This sample carries 2,500 to 3,000 clones, none of them present only once. This material consisted of skin, taken at week 3. Receptor source: a C3H/HeJ mouse with alopecia areata. Strain haplotype at MHC: H2-k.

This clone was counted many times. Germline and genes here are mouse. Coverage ceases 4 residues before the CDR3 finishes, and the germline J gene fills in the end. The same CDR3 arises from other DNA sequences in this sample as well. This chain uses TRBV29 with TRBJ2-5, with unresolved D. Germline lookup yields CDR1 MSHET and CDR2 SYDVDS. Between the trimmed V and J ends, which lost 2 bases and 3 bases, there was a span of 6 bases. This CDR3 is 13 amino acids long. The CDR3 protein is CASSLTNQDTQYF. CDR3 DNA (partial): TGTGCTAGCAGTTTAACAAATCAAGAC.

This clone was seen repeatedly, ten times or more. Here the gene names and germline are mouse. Read sequence stops 4 residues before the CDR3 end, and the germline J gene provides the missing end. The chain joins TRBV13-3 to TRBJ2-3; the match to TRBD2 covers 7 bases. Germline CDR1 NNHDY, CDR2 SYVADS. After removal of 0 bases from V and 2 bases from J, the junction contained 3 bases not matched to a gene. CDR3 length equals 15 residues. CDR3 DNA, as far as it was read: TGTGCCAGCAGTGATGTTGGGGGGTTTGCAGAA. Translating gives CASSDVGGFAE. The complete CDR3 protein is CASSDVGGFAETLYF.

This clone occurred many times. Here the gene names and germline are mouse. The CDR3 end lies 4 residues beyond the end of the read and is filled in from the germline J gene. The gene calls are TRBV19 and TRBJ2-3; D is possibly TRBD2 (5 bases). Germline-derived CDR1 and CDR2 are FNHDT and SITEND (reference sequence). The CDR3 length is 15 residues. Deletions cut 1 base from V and 0 bases from J, with 9 bases between. The sequenced CDR3 bases are TGTGCCAGCAGTATAAGGGCTGGGAGTGCAGAA. It codes for CASSIRAGSAE. The full CDR3 protein reads CASSIRAGSAETLYF.

Sample share makes this clone large. The gene names given are mouse names. CDR3 sequence reads: CASSIKGGGAETLYF. Partial CDR3 DNA: TGTGCCAGCAGTATAAAGGGGGGCGGTGCAGAA. The J gene is TRBJ2-3, the V gene TRBV19; a possible D gene is TRBD2 (7 bases). The DNA ends 4 residues before the CDR3 does, and the rest of the CDR3 is filled in from the germline J gene. The CDR3 sequence is 15 residues long. Germline V gene data show CDR1 as FNHDT and CDR2 as SITEND (reference sequence). Trimming cost V 1 base and J 1 base, with 10 bases left between them.

This clone has more than one count but fewer than ten. A much larger clone lies one base from this, so it may be a read error. Mouse germline and gene names are used. The read ends 4 residues shy of where the CDR3 ends; the end is completed using the germline J gene. This rearrangement joins TRBV13-2 to TRBJ2-2; D is uncertain. This CDR3 is built from 12 residues. Germline V lookup: CDR1 NNHNN, CDR2 SYGAGS (reference sequence). V shed 6 bases and J shed 2 bases, with 5 bases lying between them. The CDR3 loop is CASDSNTGQLYF. The CDR3 bases that were read are TGTGCCAGCGACAGTAACACCGGG.

Concerning this clone: Mouse gene names and germline throughout. Coverage ceases 3 residues before the CDR3 finishes, and the germline J gene fills in the end. The sample carries other DNA sequences with the same CDR3. V is TRBV19 and J is TRBJ1-6, with 7 bases matching TRBD1. TRBJ1-6 is an open reading frame, and its role is uncertain. CDR3 length: 14 residues. Trimming cost V 5 bases and J 6 bases; bases outside gene matches: 5. Looked up from germline, CDR1 is FNHDT and CDR2 is SITEND (reference sequence). CDR3 DNA, as far as it was read: TGTGCCAGCAGCCCCGACAGGGTTAATTCGCCC. Its translation is CASSPDRVNSP. The CDR3 in its entirety is CASSPDRVNSPLYF.

In this sample, this clone is medium-sized (0.01 to 0.1%). The gene symbols are mouse symbols. Sequencing ends 4 residues short of the CDR3 end; the germline J gene provides the rest. V is TRBV13-2 and J is TRBJ2-1; 10 nucleotides agree with TRBD2. CDR3 length equals 15 residues. Per the germline V gene, CDR1 is NNHNN and CDR2 is SYGAGS (reference sequence). Trimming took 3 bases from V and 3 from J; bases not matched to a gene: 3. The CDR3 region is CASGGGLGIYAEQFF. The part of the CDR3 DNA that was read is TGTGCCAGCGGTGGGGGACTGGGGATCTATGCT.

In this sample, this clone turned up many times. These gene names are mouse names. From the germline J gene comes the end of the CDR3, since the read stops 4 residues before it. The rearrangement joins TRBV13-2 to TRBJ2-4; TRBD2 is a possible D gene (6 bases). The CDR3 has 14 amino acids. Germline lookup yields CDR1 NNHNN and CDR2 SYGAGS (reference sequence). The V end was cut by 2 bases, the J end by 1 base, with 8 bases between. The CDR3 reads CASGEPGGQNTLYF. The sequenced part of the CDR3 DNA is TGTGCCAGCGGTGAGCCTGGGGGTCAAAAC.

By its share, this clone is medium-sized. Here the gene names and germline are mouse. The read falls 4 residues short of the CDR3 end, and the missing part is taken from the germline J gene. Other DNA sequences in the sample encode the same CDR3. The rearrangement joins TRBV19 to TRBJ2-7; TRBD1 matches at 10 bases. The germline V gene encodes CDR1 FNHDT and CDR2 SITEND (reference sequence). CDR3 size: 13 residues. The covered CDR3 bases are TGTGCCAGCAGTAGGGACAGGGGTTAT. It translates to CASSRDRGY. The entire CDR3 reads CASSRDRGYEQYF.

This clone ranks as medium-sized. Germline and genes: mouse. The observed sequence ends 4 residues before the CDR3 terminus, with the missing tail filled in from the germline J gene. The chain is built from TRBV19 and TRBJ2-5, with D possibly matching TRBD2 (6 bases). Germline CDR1 is FNHDT and CDR2 is SITEND (reference sequence). V lost 2 bases to trimming and J lost 0 bases, with 10 bases between them. CDR3 length equals 15 residues. The CDR3 spells CASSIWGFNQDTQYF. The part of the CDR3 DNA that was read is TGTGCCAGCAGTATTTGGGGGTTTAACCAAGAC.

By sample share, this clone is medium-sized. Mouse names are used for the genes. From the germline J gene comes the end of the CDR3, since the read stops 4 residues before it. V and J are TRBV1 and TRBJ2-7; 7 nucleotides align to TRBD1. V lost 5 bases, J lost 3 bases, and 4 bases stayed unmatched. Germline CDR1 and CDR2: NSQYPW and LRSPGD (reference sequence). CDR3 length: 13 residues. The CDR3 reads CTCSTGTDYEQYF. The sequenced part of the CDR3 DNA is TGCACCTGCAGTACAGGGACAGACTAT.

By frequency in the sample, this clone is medium-sized (0.01 to 0.1%). The genes and germline here are from mouse. The DNA ends 4 residues before the CDR3 does, and the rest of the CDR3 is filled in from the germline J gene. The chain couples TRBV1 to TRBJ2-1; 10 bases line up with TRBD2. V lost 3 bases to trimming and J lost 1 base; unmatched junction nucleotides: 3. This CDR3 region has 16 residues. Germline V lookup: CDR1 NSQYPW, CDR2 LRSPGD (reference sequence). The CDR3 loop is CTCSADWGPNYAEQFF. The covered CDR3 bases are TGCACCTGCAGTGCGGACTGGGGGCCAAACTATGCT.

Turning to this clone: Gene names are the mouse ones. Sequencing ends 4 residues short of the CDR3 end; the germline J gene provides the rest. The chain carries TRBV31 and TRBJ2-3; 9 bases agree with TRBD2. The CDR3 runs to 13 residues. V lost 5 bases, J lost 3 bases, and 3 bases stayed unmatched. Per the germline V gene, CDR1 is GKSSPN and CDR2 is SITVG. The CDR3 loop is CAWGTGKAETLYF. The CDR3 bases that were read are TGTGCCTGGGGGACTGGGAAGGCAGAA.

This clone has a count of ten or more. Gene names denote mouse genes. The read finishes 4 residues shy of the CDR3 end, and the germline J gene is used to complete it. The chain combines TRBV13-2 with TRBJ2-5; 8 nucleotides align to TRBD2. CDR1 is NNHNN, CDR2 SYGAGS, per germline (reference sequence). The V segment lost 2 bases and the J segment 0 bases; nucleotides outside the gene matches: 2. This CDR3 is 15 amino acids long. The sequenced CDR3 bases are TGTGCCAGCGGTGACTGGGGGGAGAACCAAGAC. It codes for CASGDWGENQD. The entire CDR3 is CASGDWGENQDTQYF.

The table lists this clone with many counts. Mouse names are used for the genes. The CDR3 is cut off 4 residues early in the read; its end comes from the germline J gene. This chain joins TRBV31 and TRBJ2-7, with 9 bases identical to TRBD2. The CDR3 length is 14 residues. CDR1 and CDR2 (germline): GKSSPN, SITVG. The DNA read from the CDR3 is TGTGCCTGGAGTCTAGATCTGGGGGGGTAT. Its protein product is CAWSLDLGGY. The entire CDR3 is CAWSLDLGGYEQYF.

There are a few counts of this clone. Gene names refer to mouse genes. The CDR3 protein is CASSDERLGGREDTQYF. CDR3 DNA, as far as it was read: TGTGCCAGCAGTGATGAGAGACTGGGGGGGCGCGAGGAC. V is TRBV13-1 and J is TRBJ2-5; TRBD2 agrees at 12 bases. The CDR3 is cut off 4 residues early in the read; its end comes from the germline J gene. The germline V gene has CDR1 NSHNY and CDR2 SYGAGN. The CDR3 sequence is 17 residues long.

In this sample, this clone is medium-sized (0.01 to 0.1%). Genes here carry mouse names. The sequence runs out 4 residues before the end of the CDR3; the remainder is reconstructed from the germline J gene. Distinct nucleotide sequences in the sample also encode this CDR3. The J gene is TRBJ1-2, the V gene TRBV31; 7 bases are a match to TRBD1. Germline CDR1 is GKSSPN and CDR2 is SITVG. The junction had 3 bases not matched to a gene; V was cut back by 0 bases and J by 2 bases. The CDR3 extends over 14 amino acids. The covered CDR3 bases are TGTGCCTGGAGTCTAGACAGGGCGAACTCC. Its protein product is CAWSLDRANS. The complete CDR3 sequence is CAWSLDRANSDYTF.

This clone was seen repeatedly, ten times or more. Germline and genes here are mouse. From the germline J gene comes the end of the CDR3, since the read stops 4 residues before it. This rearrangement joins TRBV14 to TRBJ2-3; 8 nucleotides align to TRBD1. CDR3 size: 14 residues. Germline CDR1 SGHDT, CDR2 FRDEAV. V dropped 5 bases and J dropped 3; count of bases not matched to a gene: 5. The sequenced CDR3 bases are TGTGCCAGCAGGCAGGGGGCAGGGGCAGAA. It translates to CASRQGAGAE. The whole CDR3 sequence is CASRQGAGAETLYF.

About this clone: The gene names here belong to mouse. The CDR3 end is not reached by the read, which stops 4 residues before it; the germline J gene fills it in. The gene calls are TRBV13-1 and TRBJ1-1, with TRBD1 matching over 9 bases. Germline V gives CDR1 NSHNY, CDR2 SYGAGN. This CDR3 comprises 14 residues. CDR3 sequence reads: CASSGDRAGTEVFF. The part of the CDR3 DNA that was read is TGTGCCAGCAGTGGGGACAGGGCGGGGACA.

This clone was detected many times. The genes and germline here are from mouse. The read finishes 4 residues shy of the CDR3 end, and the germline J gene is used to complete it. The chain employs TRBV1 and TRBJ2-1; TRBD2 agrees at 8 bases. The CDR3 has 15 amino acids. Trimming removed 3 bases from V and 3 bases from J; junction bases left unmatched: 4. Germline V gene data show CDR1 as NSQYPW and CDR2 as LRSPGD (reference sequence). The CDR3 reads CTCSAQTGVYAEQFF. Partial CDR3 DNA: TGCACCTGCAGTGCCCAGACTGGGGTCTATGCT.

This clone was detected a few times. Mouse names are used for the genes. The CDR3 end falls 4 residues outside the read, so it is completed with the germline J gene. The chain links TRBV13-3 to TRBJ1-1, with 11 bases matching TRBD1. The V and J ends lost 6 bases and 0 bases, in that order; junction bases with no gene match: 4. The CDR3 runs 15 residues. Germline loops: CDR1 NNHDY, CDR2 SYVADS. The CDR3 here is CASNRGQGANTEVFF. The DNA read from the CDR3 is TGTGCCAGCAACCGGGGACAGGGGGCAAACACA.

Regarding this clone: The gene names here belong to mouse. CDR3 DNA, as far as it was read: TGTGCCAGCAGTGAGGCAACAGCTAGTCAAAAC. As protein: CASSEATASQN. The full CDR3 protein reads CASSEATASQNTLYF. The J gene is TRBJ2-4, the V gene TRBV13-1; D gene unclear. The read comes to an end 4 residues before the CDR3 does, leaving the germline J gene to fill in the end. V dropped 2 bases and J dropped 0 bases, with 10 bases sitting between them. Looked up from germline, CDR1 is NSHNY and CDR2 is SYGAGN. This CDR3 region has 15 residues.

There are a few counts of this clone. Gene names follow the mouse nomenclature. The missing CDR3 end, 4 residues past where the read stops, is filled in from the germline J gene. This sequence joins TRBV29 and TRBJ2-1; 7 bases align to TRBD1. The CDR3 contains 13 residues. CDR1 and CDR2 from the germline V gene are MSHET and SYDVDS. The CDR3 bases that were read are TGTGCTAGCAGTTTTGGGACAGAGGCT. Translation gives CASSFGTEA. The CDR3 in full is CASSFGTEAEQFF.

This clone was observed many times. Gene names and germline refer to mouse. The CDR3 end is not reached by the read, which stops 4 residues before it; the germline J gene fills it in. The rearrangement links TRBV5 to TRBJ2-3; the match to TRBD1 covers 12 bases. The CDR3 loop spans 19 amino acids. After removal of 0 bases from V and 4 bases from J, the junction contained 11 bases not matched to a gene. Germline CDR1 is LGHNA and CDR2 is YNLKQL (reference sequence). This CDR3 reads CASSQDSRRWDRGPETLYF. The CDR3 DNA, read in part, is TGTGCCAGCAGCCAAGATAGTCGAAGGTGGGACAGGGGGCCAGAA.

This clone qualifies as medium-sized. Gene names refer to mouse genes. From the germline J gene comes the end of the CDR3, since the read stops 4 residues before it. The chain couples TRBV17 to TRBJ2-5, with TRBD1 identical over 10 bases. CDR1 and CDR2 from the germline V gene are MNHDT and YYDKIL. V lost 5 bases, J lost 0 bases, and 2 bases stayed unmatched. This CDR3 spans 15 amino acids. CDR3 bases read: TGTGCTAGCAGTGGGACAGGGGTTAACCAAGAC. Encoded protein: CASSGTGVNQD. The whole CDR3 sequence reads CASSGTGVNQDTQYF.

This clone rates as medium-sized. Mouse germline and gene names are used. The read halts 4 residues ahead of the CDR3 end, with the missing end drawn from the germline J gene. V gene TRBV19 combines with J gene TRBJ1-2; 8 bases agree with TRBD1. The germline V gene encodes CDR1 FNHDT and CDR2 SITEND (reference sequence). This CDR3 contains 14 residues. V was clipped by 4 bases and J by 1 base; unmatched bases: 3. The CDR3 DNA, read in part, is TGTGCCAGCAGTCCAGACAGGGGAAACTCC. Translating gives CASSPDRGNS. The entire CDR3 reads CASSPDRGNSDYTF.

This clone was counted many times. Mouse gene names and germline throughout. The sequenced fragment ends 4 residues before the CDR3 boundary, so the rest is inferred from the germline J gene. The gene calls are TRBV5 and TRBJ2-5; weak D call: TRBD2 (5 bases). From germline, CDR1 is LGHNA and CDR2 YNLKQL (reference sequence). This CDR3 has 12 residues. CDR3 DNA, as far as it was read: TGTGCCAGCAGCCAAGTGGGGGAC. It translates to CASSQVGD. The full CDR3 sequence reads CASSQVGDTQYF.

Relative to its sample, this clone is medium-sized. Germline and genes here are mouse. The CDR3 end lies 4 residues beyond the end of the read and is filled in from the germline J gene. The gene calls are TRBV13-1 and TRBJ2-1; D is undetermined. Trimming pared 1 base from V and 2 bases from J, leaving 10 bases between. The CDR3 covers 15 residues. Germline-derived CDR1 and CDR2 are NSHNY and SYGAGN. The CDR3 loop is CASSDRDTYYAEQFF. Incomplete CDR3 DNA: TGTGCCAGCAGTGATAGAGACACCTACTATGCT.

In this sample, this clone turned up many times. Here the gene names and germline are mouse. Coverage ceases 4 residues before the CDR3 finishes, and the germline J gene fills in the end. The rearrangement links TRBV13-1 to TRBJ1-1; TRBD1 matches at 8 bases. This CDR3 has 15 amino acids. CDR1 and CDR2 (germline): NSHNY, SYGAGN. CDR3 residues: CASSDASQGAREVFF. CDR3 bases read: TGTGCCAGCAGTGATGCCAGCCAGGGGGCGCGA.

This clone is medium-sized within its sample. Germline and genes here are mouse. The missing CDR3 end, 4 residues past where the read stops, is filled in from the germline J gene. V is TRBV13-1 and J is TRBJ2-5; maybe TRBD1 (5 bases). This CDR3 contains 14 residues. Deletions cut 3 bases from V and 0 bases from J, with 8 bases between. The V gene's germline CDR1 is NSHNY and CDR2 SYGAGN. CDR3 loop: CASSGRVNQDTQYF. CDR3 DNA, as far as it was read: TGTGCCAGCAGTGGCAGGGTTAACCAAGAC.